This entry lists 20 T cell receptor beta chains sequenced from one sample in a study of T cell responses to AZD1222 COVID-19 vaccine. The protocol was immunoSEQ multiplex PCR, while the TCRdb copy is restricted to in-frame clones and leaves out a portion. Of more than 55,000 clones listed, 89% were seen once; the top ten hold 5% to 6.5%. Sample: peripheral blood, taken 28 days after the second AZD1222 dose. Receptor source: an adult who received the AZD1222 COVID-19 vaccine.

The chain couples TRBV4-2 to TRBJ2-5; weak D call: TRBD2 (5 bases). The CDR3 is made up of 13 amino acids. Per the germline V gene, CDR1 is LGHNA and CDR2 is YNFKEQ. V was trimmed by 5 bases and J by 1 base, leaving 8 bases between them. DNA for the CDR3: TGTGCCAGCAGCGTACTAGTCCAAGAGACCCAGTACTTC. Amino acids: CASSVLVQETQYF.

This clone has a single count. The chain joins TRBV2 to TRBJ1-2; no clear D gene. The CDR3 contains 12 residues. Germline CDR1 is SNHLY and CDR2 is FYNNEI. V was trimmed by 6 bases and J by 6 bases, leaving 11 bases between them. CDR3 protein: CASRGDTDGYTF. CDR3 DNA: TGTGCCAGCAGGGGAGACACGGATGGCTACACCTTC.

The rearrangement uses TRBV4-1 and TRBJ1-2; 12 nucleotides line up with TRBD1. CDR3 length equals 18 residues. The germline CDR1 and CDR2 sequences are MGHRA and YSYEKL. V gave up 2 bases and J gave up 3 bases; unmatched junction bases: 10. The CDR3 spells CASSQYPGQGAQDYGYTF. CDR3 bases: TGCGCCAGCAGCCAATATCCGGGACAGGGGGCGCAAGACTATGGCTACACCTTC.

The rearrangement uses TRBV7-9 and TRBJ1-2; D may be TRBD1 (5 bases). The length of the CDR3 is 13 residues. Germline-derived CDR1 and CDR2 are SEHNR and FQNEAQ (reference sequence). The V end lost 6 bases, the J end lost 0 bases, and 8 bases lay between the germline ends. CDR3 coding DNA: TGTGCCAGCAGACTACAGGCTAACTATGGCTACACCTTC. Translated, it gives CASRLQANYGYTF.

The CDR3: CASSFQGRQPQHF. CDR3 in DNA: TGTGCCAGCAGCTTCCAGGGACGGCAGCCCCAGCATTTT. This rearrangement joins TRBV7-2 to TRBJ1-5, with D perhaps matching TRBD1 (5 bases). Trimming stripped 3 bases from V and 7 bases from J, with 10 bases between. From germline, CDR1 is SGHTA and CDR2 FQGNSA. The CDR3 has 13 residues.

This chain connects TRBV7-9 to TRBJ1-2, with 11 bases aligning to TRBD1. The V gene's germline CDR1 is SEHNR and CDR2 FQNEAQ (reference sequence). V lost 5 bases and J lost 0; bases outside the gene matches: 5. This CDR3 region has 16 residues. CDR3 region: CASSLRDRGANYGYTF. For the CDR3, the DNA is TGTGCCAGCAGCCTACGGGACAGGGGGGCTAACTATGGCTACACCTTC.

With regard to this clone: The same CDR3 can be traced to other DNA sequences in this sample. Here the CDR3 reads CASSVARSSGNTIYF. The CDR3 DNA sequence: TGTGCCAGCAGCGTAGCCAGGAGCTCTGGAAACACCATATATTTT. The chain uses TRBV9 and TRBJ1-3, with D unclear. The V and J ends lost 0 bases and 0 bases respectively, with 7 bases between them. CDR1 SGDLS and CDR2 YYNGEE come from the germline V gene. The CDR3 is 15 amino acids.

The chain carries TRBV9 and TRBJ2-1; D gene uncertain. The length of the CDR3 is 14 residues. From germline, CDR1 is SGDLS and CDR2 YYNGEE. The V and J ends lost 7 bases and 0 bases respectively, with 11 bases between them. The CDR3 protein is CASAVVGSYNEQFF. For the CDR3, the DNA is TGTGCCAGCGCCGTAGTGGGCTCCTACAATGAGCAGTTCTTC.

V and J are TRBV6-6 and TRBJ2-7; TRBD1 might be the D (6 bases). V dropped 1 base and J dropped 4 bases, with 14 bases sitting between them. The CDR3 has 15 residues. CDR1 MNHNY and CDR2 SVGAGI come from the germline V gene (reference sequence). As DNA, the CDR3 is TGTGCCAGCAGTTACTTACAGGGTCGGGCGTACGAGCAGTACTTC. Translating it yields CASSYLQGRAYEQYF.

The rearrangement links TRBV7-9 to TRBJ2-7, with 7 bases matching TRBD1. J gave up 4 bases and V 4 bases, and 10 bases lay outside the gene matches. Germline V gives CDR1 SEHNR, CDR2 FQNEAQ (reference sequence). The CDR3 covers 15 residues. This CDR3 is CASSSWVGQAYEQYF. Written as DNA, the CDR3 is TGTGCCAGCAGCTCATGGGTCGGACAGGCATACGAGCAGTACTTC.

The V and J genes are TRBV6-9 and TRBJ2-1, with 9 bases aligning to TRBD2. The CDR3 covers 12 residues. CDR1 MNHGY and CDR2 SVAAGI come from the germline V gene. V was pared by 7 bases and J by 7 bases, with 2 bases of the junction left unmatched. The CDR3 coding sequence is TGTGCCAGCATTGCGGGAGGGAATGAGCAGTTCTTC. Protein: CASIAGGNEQFF.

V usage is TRBV29-1 and J usage is TRBJ1-1; a possible D gene is TRBD1 (6 bases). Trimming stripped 6 bases from V and 1 base from J, with 12 bases between. The CDR3 extends over 13 amino acids. Germline CDR1 reads SQVTM; CDR2 reads ANQGSEA. CDR3 nucleotides: TGCAGCGTGGACAGCCCCGAGAACACTGAAGCTTTCTTT. Protein sequence: CSVDSPENTEAFF.

This sequence joins TRBV29-1 and TRBJ1-1; D remains ambiguous. Trimming removed 0 bases from V and 10 bases from J, with 9 bases in between. The germline V gene has CDR1 SQVTM and CDR2 ANQGSEA. This CDR3 spans 11 amino acids. This chain's CDR3 is CSVEDYNVAFF. The CDR3 DNA is TGCAGCGTTGAAGATTATAACGTAGCTTTCTTT. Together with reference TRBV29-1 and TRBJ1-1, the CDR3 gives the full variable domain: SAVISQKPSRDICQRGTSLTIQCQVDSQVTMMFWYRQQPGQSLTLIATANQGSEATYESGFVIDKFPISRPNLTFSTLTVSNMSPEDSSIYLCSVEDYNVAFFGQGTRLTVV.

This chain uses TRBV7-2 with TRBJ2-5; 9 nucleotides agree with TRBD1. Germline CDR1 and CDR2: SGHTA and FQGNSA. This CDR3 has 14 amino acids. Trimming took 5 bases from V and 3 from J; bases not matched to a gene: 4. This CDR3 is CASSPRTGEETQYF. The CDR3 coding sequence is TGTGCCAGCAGCCCTAGGACAGGGGAAGAGACCCAGTACTTC. Full variable domain (missing parts from reference TRBV7-2 and TRBJ2-5): GAGVSQSPSNKVTEKGKDVELRCDPISGHTALYWYRQSLGQGLEFLIYFQGNSAPDKSGLPSDRFSAERTGGSVSTLTIQRTQQEDSAVYLCASSPRTGEETQYFGPGTRLLVL.

The rearrangement links TRBV27 to TRBJ2-5, with D perhaps TRBD2 (6 bases). Trimming pared 6 bases from V and 1 base from J, leaving 12 bases between. Germline assignment: CDR1 MNHEY and CDR2 SMNVEV (reference sequence). The CDR3 runs to 14 residues. For the CDR3, the DNA is TGTGCCAGCAGAGCCAGGAGGGGCCAAGAGACCCAGTACTTC. The encoded protein is CASRARRGQETQYF.

The chain couples TRBV2 to TRBJ2-7, with D perhaps TRBD1 or TRBD2 (7 bases each). The germline V gene has CDR1 SNHLY and CDR2 FYNNEI. The V end lost 8 bases, the J end lost 6 bases, and 14 bases lay between the germline ends. The CDR3 length is 12 residues. The CDR3 sequence: CASPDREGEQYF. The CDR3 nucleotides read TGTGCCAGCCCTGACAGGGAGGGCGAGCAGTACTTC.

The chain has TRBV5-1 and TRBJ1-1, with 7 bases that match TRBD1. The V gene end was trimmed by 5 bases and the J gene end by 0 bases; junction bases not matched to a gene: 4. The germline V gene encodes CDR1 SGHRS and CDR2 YFSETQ. This CDR3 is built from 14 residues. In nucleotides, the CDR3 is TGCGCCAGCAGTCGGGACAGAATGAACACTGAAGCTTTCTTT. Amino acid sequence: CASSRDRMNTEAFF.

This chain connects TRBV18 to TRBJ1-5; D unresolved. The CDR3 is 14 amino acids. Trimming pared 5 bases from V and 6 bases from J, leaving 14 bases between. Germline V lookup: CDR1 KGHSH, CDR2 LQKENI. In DNA form, the CDR3 reads TGTGCCAGCTCATACGGACGGACGGGTCAGCCCCAGCATTTT. Protein: CASSYGRTGQPQHF.

The chain joins TRBV6-4 to TRBJ1-5; D is uncertain. The CDR3 is made up of 15 amino acids. Germline values: CDR1 MRHNA, CDR2 SNTAGT. V lost 4 bases and J lost 5, with 15 bases in between. In DNA form, the CDR3 reads TGTGCCAGCAGTGTGGAAGGGTACTCGGATCAGCCCCAGCATTTT. The encoded protein is CASSVEGYSDQPQHF.

V and J are TRBV19 and TRBJ2-3, with no clear D. The CDR3 sequence is 15 residues long. Trimming removed 1 base at V and 0 bases at J, with 8 bases between. CDR1 is LNHDA and CDR2 is SQIVND in the germline V gene (reference sequence). CDR3 sequence: CASSIVTGSTDTQYF. The CDR3, as DNA: TGTGCCAGTAGTATAGTGACCGGCAGCACAGATACGCAGTATTTT.